One sample yielded the 3 T cell receptor beta chains listed below, sequenced in a study of cytomegalovirus exposure and HLA in healthy donors (dated by TCRdb to about 2017). Libraries were constructed by the immunoSEQ multiplex PCR assay. TCRdb took this table from immuneACCESS and kept in-frame rearrangements with V and J called. Such tables lack part of the clones; where checked against another copy, unresolved V genes explain under half of the gap, and the rest is unexplained. The table for this sample lists more than 200,000 clones; roughly 90% of them were counted only once. About 12% of the sample is in the top ten clones. The sequencing input was PBMCs. These receptors all come from a young man in good health and CMV-seropositive.

V and J are TRBV28 and TRBJ2-5; 9 bases are shared with TRBD2. The CDR3 contains 14 residues. With 4 bases clipped from V and 2 bases from J, the junction kept 2 bases outside the gene matches. The germline V gene has CDR1 MDHEN and CDR2 SYDVKM. The CDR3 bases are TGTGCCAGCAGTTCCCTAGCGGGGCAAGAGACCCAGTACTTC. It yields the protein CASSSLAGQETQYF.

The chain links TRBV28 to TRBJ1-2, with a tentative D call TRBD1 (5 bases). The CDR3 is 14 amino acids. Germline-derived CDR1 and CDR2 are MDHEN and SYDVKM. Trimming took off 1 base at V and 8 bases at J, with 14 bases between the two ends. The CDR3 protein is CASSLFGAAGGYTF. For the CDR3, the DNA is TGTGCCAGCAGTTTATTCGGGGCCGCGGGAGGCTACACCTTC.

V gene TRBV18 combines with J gene TRBJ2-1; D call uncertain. The germline V and J ends were trimmed by 8 bases and 10 bases, with 12 bases remaining between them. The CDR3 runs 11 residues. The germline V gene encodes CDR1 KGHSH and CDR2 LQKENI. CDR3 sequence (DNA): TGTGCCAGCCTTCGTGAGAGCGAGCAGTTCTTC. Translation: CASLRESEQFF.